A selection of T cell receptor beta chains follows, all from one sample in a study of OX40 agonist ivuxolimab in advanced cancers. Data came from immunoSEQ multiplex PCR; TCRdb stores just in-frame clones and leaves some out. Among approximately 76,000 clones, roughly nine tenths were seen once, and the ten largest hold 8.5% to 10%. The sample here was CD4+ or CD8+ T cells sorted from blood, taken in a trial of the OX40 agonist ivuxolimab. The receptor set was obtained from an adult with an advanced solid tumor such as melanoma, head and neck, liver or kidney cancer. Both conserved end residues are part of each CDR3. The order of the fields is D gene, clone size, V gene, J gene, CDR3 protein, CDR3 DNA. A D gene is named only where the DNA matches it firmly. Size values are once, few and many counts, or a class for expanded clones, and some rows have none.

.	.	TRBV27	TRBJ2-7	CASRLNREGGGFYEQYF	TGTGCCAGCAGACTAAACAGGGAAGGGGGGGGGTTCTACGAGCAGTACTTC
.	few	TRBV4-2	TRBJ1-1	CASSQGMMNTEAFF	TGTGCCAGCAGCCAAGGGATGATGAACACTGAAGCTTTCTTT
TRBD2	.	TRBV27	TRBJ2-7	CASGGGAAETYEQYF	TGTGCCAGCGGGGGGGGAGCGGCGGAGACCTACGAGCAGTACTTC
TRBD1	.	TRBV6-1	TRBJ1-2	CASSVIDRVYGYTF	TGTGCCAGCAGTGTGATCGACAGGGTTTATGGCTACACCTTC
.	.	TRBV7-6	TRBJ1-2	CASSPGPKEYGYTF	TGTGCCAGCAGCCCGGGCCCCAAGGAATATGGCTACACCTTC
.	.	TRBV27	TRBJ2-5	CASSSAGGTQYF	TGTGCCAGCTCTAGCGCCGGGGGGACCCAGTACTTC
TRBD1	.	TRBV7-9	TRBJ1-3	CASSPPRDRGNTIYF	TGTGCCAGCAGCCCGCCTAGGGACAGGGGAAACACCATATATTTT
.	.	TRBV2	TRBJ1-3	CASSGRPLGNTIYF	TGTGCCAGCAGTGGGAGGCCATTAGGAAACACCATATATTTT
.	.	TRBV5-4	TRBJ2-3	CASSDRDLETDTQYF	TGTGCCAGCAGCGACCGGGACTTAGAGACAGATACGCAGTATTTT
TRBD1	once	TRBV5-1	TRBJ1-1	CASSLTGARSTEAFF	TGCGCCAGCAGCTTAACAGGGGCGCGGAGCACTGAAGCTTTCTTT
.	once	TRBV9	TRBJ1-4	CASSQERDGANEKLFF	TGTGCCAGCAGCCAGGAACGGGACGGTGCAAATGAAAAACTGTTTTTT
.	.	TRBV19	TRBJ1-2	CASSIGFAEYYGYTF	TGTGCCAGTAGTATTGGGTTCGCAGAGTACTATGGCTACACCTTC
.	medium-sized	TRBV6-1	TRBJ2-1	CASSGEGGSYNEQFF	TGTGCCAGCAGTGGAGAGGGTGGGTCCTACAATGAGCAGTTCTTC
.	.	TRBV10-3	TRBJ2-3	CAIKDTSIDTQYF	TGTGCCATCAAGGACACTAGCATTGATACGCAGTATTTT
TRBD2	.	TRBV11-2	TRBJ2-1	CASSLVYGGGDGSYNEQFF	TGTGCCAGCAGCTTAGTGTACGGCGGGGGGGATGGGTCCTACAATGAGCAGTTCTTC
.	.	TRBV7-9	TRBJ2-5	CASSSQEGETQYF	TGTGCCAGCAGCTCGCAAGAGGGAGAGACCCAGTACTTC
TRBD1	.	TRBV7-6	TRBJ1-1	CASSPGQRYTEAFF	TGTGCCAGCAGCCCGGGACAGCGGTACACTGAAGCTTTCTTT
TRBD2	.	TRBV6-5	TRBJ2-3	CASRQRGSDTQYF	TGTGCCAGCAGACAGCGGGGGTCAGATACGCAGTATTTT
.	.	TRBV4-3	TRBJ1-6	CASSPTAAYNSPLHF	TGCGCCAGCAGCCCGACAGCAGCCTATAATTCACCCCTCCACTTT
.	.	TRBV4-1	TRBJ1-2	CASSQGPRADYGYTF	TGCGCCAGCAGCCAAGGGCCACGGGCGGACTATGGCTACACCTTC
.	.	TRBV6-5	TRBJ2-7	CASSYPEGVALQDF	TGTGCCAGCAGTTACCCTGAGGGGGTGGCGTTGCAGGACTTC
TRBD2	.	TRBV4-2	TRBJ2-5	CASSPLAGDQETQYF	TGTGCCAGCAGCCCCCTAGCGGGGGACCAAGAGACCCAGTACTTC
.	.	TRBV6-1	TRBJ1-1	CASSDRAPGDTEAFF	TGTGCCAGCAGTGACAGGGCACCCGGTGACACTGAAGCTTTCTTT
.	.	TRBV29-1	TRBJ2-7	CSVEDREFAEQYF	TGCAGCGTTGAAGACAGGGAGTTCGCCGAGCAGTACTTC
.	.	TRBV5-4	TRBJ2-7	CASSSEAYEQYF	TGTGCCAGCAGTTCAGAGGCTTACGAGCAGTACTTC
.	.	TRBV7-8	TRBJ2-1	CASSPRGDEQFF	TGTGCCAGCAGCCCCCGTGGGGATGAGCAGTTCTTC
.	.	TRBV6-1	TRBJ2-4	CASSQWRETKNIQYF	TGTGCCAGCAGCCAATGGAGGGAGACCAAAAACATTCAGTACTTC
.	.	TRBV4-1	TRBJ2-5	CASSQVGGAETQYF	TGCGCCAGCAGCCAAGTGGGTGGGGCGGAGACCCAGTACTTC
.	.	TRBV2	TRBJ1-4	CASRRNREDDRTNEKLFF	TGTGCCAGCAGGAGGAACAGGGAGGATGATAGAACTAATGAAAAACTGTTTTTT
.	.	TRBV29-1	TRBJ2-4	CSVGISTTVYF	TGCAGCGTTGGTATATCTACGACCGTGTACTTC
.	.	TRBV9	TRBJ2-3	CASSVVSGPSTDTQYF	TGTGCCAGCAGCGTAGTGAGCGGCCCTAGCACAGATACGCAGTATTTT
TRBD2	.	TRBV7-9	TRBJ2-5	CASSSTSGGKETQYF	TGTGCCAGCAGCTCAACTAGCGGGGGGAAAGAGACCCAGTACTTC
TRBD1	.	TRBV10-3	TRBJ2-7	CAISESGTGLYEQYF	TGTGCCATCAGTGAGTCTGGGACAGGGCTTTACGAGCAGTACTTC
TRBD1	.	TRBV2	TRBJ1-2	CASSDEQGQGINYGYTF	TGTGCCAGCAGTGATGAACAGGGACAGGGGATCAACTATGGCTACACCTTC
.	.	TRBV4-3	TRBJ2-2	CASSQDGANTGELFF	TGCGCCAGCAGCCAAGACGGGGCGAACACCGGGGAGCTGTTTTTT